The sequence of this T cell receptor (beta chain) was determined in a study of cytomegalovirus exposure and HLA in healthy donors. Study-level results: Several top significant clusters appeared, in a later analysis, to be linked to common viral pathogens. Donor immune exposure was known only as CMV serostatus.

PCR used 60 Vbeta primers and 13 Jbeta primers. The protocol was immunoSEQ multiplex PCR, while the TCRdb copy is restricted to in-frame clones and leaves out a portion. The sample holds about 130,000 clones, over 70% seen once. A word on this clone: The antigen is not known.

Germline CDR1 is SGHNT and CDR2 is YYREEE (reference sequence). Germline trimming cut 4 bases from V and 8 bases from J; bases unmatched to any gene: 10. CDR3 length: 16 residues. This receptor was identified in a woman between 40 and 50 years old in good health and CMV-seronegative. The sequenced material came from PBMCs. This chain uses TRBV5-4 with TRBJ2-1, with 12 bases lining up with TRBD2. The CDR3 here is CASSPGTSGPRDEQFF. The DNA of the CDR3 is TGTGCCAGCAGCCCGGGGACTAGCGGGCCGAGGGATGAGCAGTTCTTC.